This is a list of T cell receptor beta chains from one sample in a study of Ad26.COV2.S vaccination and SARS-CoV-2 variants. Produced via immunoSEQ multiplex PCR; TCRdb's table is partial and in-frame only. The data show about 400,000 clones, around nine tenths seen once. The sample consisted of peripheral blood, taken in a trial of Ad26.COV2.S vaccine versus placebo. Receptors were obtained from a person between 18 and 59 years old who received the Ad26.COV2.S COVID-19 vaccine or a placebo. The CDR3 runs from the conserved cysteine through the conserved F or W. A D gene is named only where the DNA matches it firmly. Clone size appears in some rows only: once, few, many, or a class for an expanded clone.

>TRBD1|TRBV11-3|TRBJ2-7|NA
TGTGCCAGCAGCTTAGATGGGACAGGGGGAAACGAGCAGTACTTC
CASSLDGTGGNEQYF
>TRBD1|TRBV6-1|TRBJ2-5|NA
TGTGCCAGCAGTGAAGGCGCCCCCACGACAGGGTTGGGGACCCAGTACTTC
CASSEGAPTTGLGTQYF
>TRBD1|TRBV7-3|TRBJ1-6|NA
TGTGCCAGCAGCGACGGGACAGGGCGAAATTCACCCCTCCACTTT
CASSDGTGRNSPLHF
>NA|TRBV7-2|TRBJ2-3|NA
TGTGCCAGCAGCTTAACTAGGGGGGCGGATACGCAGTATTTT
CASSLTRGADTQYF
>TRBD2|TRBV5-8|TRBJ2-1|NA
TGTGCCAGCAGCTTGATTCCTAGCGGGGGGGCCGAGCAGTTCTTC
CASSLIPSGGAEQFF
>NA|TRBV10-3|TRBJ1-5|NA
TGTGCCATCAGTGAGTGGGCACTGGATCAGCCCCAGCATTTT
CAISEWALDQPQHF
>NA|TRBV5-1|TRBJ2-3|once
TGCGCCAGCAGCTTGGATCTGGGCAGCACAGATACGCAGTATTTT
CASSLDLGSTDTQYF
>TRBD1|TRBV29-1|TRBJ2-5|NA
TGCAGCGTGGGACCGACAGGGCCAGAGACCCAGTACTTC
CSVGPTGPETQYF
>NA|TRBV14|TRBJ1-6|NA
TGTGCCAGCAGCCAAGAGGGGGTTACGTTTAATTCACCCCTCCACTTT
CASSQEGVTFNSPLHF
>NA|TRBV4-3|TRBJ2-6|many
TGCGCCAGCAGCCAGGGGGCGTTCGGCTCTGGGGCCAACGTCCTGACTTTC
CASSQGAFGSGANVLTF
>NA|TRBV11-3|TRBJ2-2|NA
TGTGCCAGCAGCTTAGAGACAGACGGGGAGCTGTTTTTT
CASSLETDGELFF
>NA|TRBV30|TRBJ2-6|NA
TGTGCCCGCAACTCTGGGGCCAACGTCCTGACTTTC
CARNSGANVLTF
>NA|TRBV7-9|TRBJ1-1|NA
TGTGCCAGCAGCATCCAGAACACTGAAGCTTTCTTT
CASSIQNTEAFF
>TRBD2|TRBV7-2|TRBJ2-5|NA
TGTGCCAGCAGCGCCACGGGACTAGCGTTTGAGACCCAGTACTTC
CASSATGLAFETQYF
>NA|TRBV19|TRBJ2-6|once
TGTGCCAGTAGTATTGGATTCTTCTCTGGGGCCAACGTCCTGACTTTC
CASSIGFFSGANVLTF
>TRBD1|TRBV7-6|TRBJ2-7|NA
TGTGCCAGCAGCACAGCCCGGATGACAGGGAAGCTCTACGAGCAGTACTTC
CASSTARMTGKLYEQYF
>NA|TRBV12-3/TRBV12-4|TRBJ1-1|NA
TGTGCCAGCAGTTTAGATCGGAGCACTGAAGCTTTCTTT
CASSLDRSTEAFF
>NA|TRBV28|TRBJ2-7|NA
TGTGCCAGCAGTCGAACAGGGTCTGGAGAGCAGTACTTC
CASSRTGSGEQYF
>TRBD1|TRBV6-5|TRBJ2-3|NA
TGTGCCAGCAAAGGGACAGGGGGCACAGATACGCAGTATTTT
CASKGTGGTDTQYF
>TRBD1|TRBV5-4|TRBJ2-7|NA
TGTGCCAGCAGACACCGGGACAGCTACGAGCAGTACTTC
CASRHRDSYEQYF
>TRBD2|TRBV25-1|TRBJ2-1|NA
TGTGCCAGCAGTGAGGCAGCGGGGGGCCCCTACAATGAGCAGTTCTTC
CASSEAAGGPYNEQFF
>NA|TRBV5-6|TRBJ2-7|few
TGTGCCAGCACCCTAGGGGGGGGTGGCTACGAGCAGTACTTC
CASTLGGGGYEQYF
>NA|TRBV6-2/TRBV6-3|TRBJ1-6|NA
TGTGCCAGCAGCCCGGACCTACGGGCCCTCCACTTT
CASSPDLRALHF